This passage covers 15 T cell receptor beta chains from one sample sequenced in a study of blood T cell repertoires in COVID-19. Profiling relied on immunoSEQ multiplex PCR, and the TCRdb table lists in-frame clones only, not all of them. The sample gives approximately 210,000 clones, around four fifths of which show up once; around 2.5% is in the top ten. The specimen was peripheral blood. These receptors came from a woman between 70 and 85 years old with active or convalescent COVID-19.

V and J are TRBV3-1 (or the pseudogene TRBV3-2) and TRBJ2-3; 8 nucleotides match TRBD1. The CDR3 consists of 19 residues. Trimming took 2 bases from V and 3 from J; bases not matched to a gene: 16. Per germline, CDR1 LGHDT and CDR2 YNNKEL (reference sequence). CDR3 amino acids: CASSQTPKQTGDKTDTQYF. The CDR3 DNA sequence: TGTGCCAGCAGCCAAACCCCAAAACAGACAGGGGATAAGACAGATACGCAGTATTTT.

J is TRBJ2-7 and V is TRBV4-1, with 7 positions matching TRBD1. The V gene's germline CDR1 is MGHRA and CDR2 YSYEKL. V shed 2 bases and J 3 bases; nucleotides not matched to a gene: 7. The CDR3 has 15 amino acids. For the CDR3, the DNA is TGCGCCAGCAGCCAAAGGGTGACAGGGATCTACGAGCAGTACTTC. Its protein product is CASSQRVTGIYEQYF.

J is TRBJ2-1 and V is TRBV6-6, with 12 positions matching TRBD2. The V gene's germline CDR1 is MNHNY and CDR2 SVGAGI (reference sequence). This CDR3 has 17 amino acids. V lost 5 bases and J lost 5; bases outside the gene matches: 10. The CDR3 DNA sequence: TGTGCCAGCAGTCCATGGGGACTAGCGGGTTCCCACAATGAGCAGTTCTTC. Protein: CASSPWGLAGSHNEQFF.

V gene TRBV7-7 combines with J gene TRBJ1-1; the D gene is possibly TRBD1 (5 bases). From germline, CDR1 is SSHAT and CDR2 FNYEAQ (reference sequence). The CDR3 length is 15 residues. Trimming took off 5 bases at V and 3 bases at J, with 16 bases between the two ends. In DNA, the CDR3 is TGTGCCAGCAGCCCGTCGGGCAGGGACTACACTGAAGCTTTCTTT. Amino acids: CASSPSGRDYTEAFF. Full variable domain (missing parts from reference TRBV7-7 and TRBJ1-1): GAGVSQSPRYKVTKRGQDVTLRCDPISSHATLYWYQQALGQGPEFLTYFNYEAQPDKSGLPSDRFSAERPEGSISTLTIQRTEQRDSAMYRCASSPSGRDYTEAFFGQGTRLTVV.

The chain uses TRBV3-1 (or the pseudogene TRBV3-2) and TRBJ2-1; TRBD2 is a possible D gene (6 bases). The V gene lost 4 bases and the J gene lost 6 bases, with 16 bases spanning the gap. The CDR3 is 15 residues long. Germline-derived CDR1 and CDR2 are LGHDT and YNNKEL (reference sequence). The CDR3 loop reads CASSLRDWGSNEQFF. The CDR3 DNA reads as TGTGCCAGCAGCCTCCGGGACTGGGGGAGCAATGAGCAGTTCTTC.

The chain combines TRBV28 with TRBJ2-1; D possibly corresponds to TRBD1 (6 bases). The CDR3 length is 14 residues. Germline V gives CDR1 MDHEN, CDR2 SYDVKM. Between the trimmed V and J ends, which lost 6 bases and 5 bases, there was a span of 14 bases. CDR3 nucleotide sequence: TGTGCCAGCAGACCTGGACAGTCTAACAATGAGCAGTTCTTC. Encoded protein: CASRPGQSNNEQFF. Filled out from reference TRBV28 and TRBJ2-1, the complete variable domain reads DVKVTQSSRYLVKRTGEKVFLECVQDMDHENMFWYRQDPGLGLRLIYFSYDVKMKEKGDIPEGYSVSREKKERFSLILESASTNQTSMYLCASRPGQSNNEQFFGPGTRLTVL.

The chain recombines TRBV18 with TRBJ2-1, with 8 positions matching TRBD2. The ends lost 3 bases at V and 1 base at J; junction bases unmatched: 8. Looked up from germline, CDR1 is KGHSH and CDR2 is LQKENI. The CDR3 spans 17 residues. This chain's CDR3 is CASSPIAGFGSYNEQFF. The CDR3, as DNA: TGTGCCAGCTCACCTATAGCGGGGTTTGGGTCCTACAATGAGCAGTTCTTC.

The chain joins TRBV7-8 to TRBJ2-1; D is perhaps TRBD2 (6 bases). V shed 2 bases and J shed 3 bases, with 11 bases lying between them. From germline, CDR1 is SGHVS and CDR2 FQNEAQ. CDR3 length equals 15 residues. For the CDR3, the DNA is TGTGCCAGCAGCTTAACTCCCGGGGGCTACAATGAGCAGTTCTTC. It specifies CASSLTPGGYNEQFF.

V is TRBV20-1 and J is TRBJ2-1, with 15 bases lining up with TRBD2. The J segment lost 2 bases and the V segment lost 3 bases, leaving 8 bases of the junction unmatched. Germline V lookup: CDR1 DFQATT, CDR2 SNEGSKA (reference sequence). The CDR3 is 18 residues long. The CDR3 protein is CSASAGTSGGRAYNEQFF. CDR3 nucleotides: TGCAGTGCTAGTGCCGGGACTAGCGGGGGGAGGGCCTACAATGAGCAGTTCTTC.

This chain joins TRBV28 and TRBJ2-5; TRBD2 might be the D (6 bases). Germline V CDR1 and CDR2: MDHEN, SYDVKM. V lost 0 bases, J lost 4 bases, and 15 bases lay in between. The CDR3 sequence is 16 residues long. The CDR3 nucleotides read TGTGCCAGCAGTTTATGGGATAGCGGACGGGGAGAGACCCAGTACTTC. Protein: CASSLWDSGRGETQYF.

The J gene is TRBJ2-3, the V gene TRBV7-2; no clear D gene. V was cut by 5 bases and J by 4 bases, with 13 bases left in between. CDR1 SGHTA and CDR2 FQGNSA come from the germline V gene. This CDR3 has 14 residues. CDR3 in amino acids: CASSERLNSDTQYF. CDR3 sequence (DNA): TGTGCCAGCAGCGAACGACTGAACTCAGATACGCAGTATTTT.

The CDR3 DNA sequence: TGTGCCAGCAGCTTAGGGGGGCCGTCGGCTGAAGCTTTCTTT. This translates into CASSLGGPSAEAFF. The chain links TRBV7-9 to TRBJ1-1, with D tentatively TRBD1 (6 bases). From germline, CDR1 is SEHNR and CDR2 FQNEAQ (reference sequence). CDR3 length equals 14 residues. Trimming took 1 base from V and 6 from J, leaving 12 bases between them.

The genes are TRBV6-6 and TRBJ2-7; TRBD2 aligns across 11 bases. Germline lookup yields CDR1 MNHNY and CDR2 SVGAGI (reference sequence). V trimming: 5 bases; J trimming: 3 bases; junction bases outside the gene matches: 3. The CDR3 extends over 14 amino acids. The CDR3 reads CASSPTSGIYEQYF. The CDR3 nucleotides read TGTGCCAGCAGTCCGACTAGCGGGATCTACGAGCAGTACTTC.

CDR3 nucleotides: TGTGCCAGCAGCCAAGCAGGGCGGACCTCTGGGGCCAACGTCCTGACTTTC. Its protein product is CASSQAGRTSGANVLTF. V is TRBV4-2 and J is TRBJ2-6; tentative D call: TRBD1 (5 bases). Per the germline V gene, CDR1 is LGHNA and CDR2 is YNFKEQ. The CDR3 totals 17 residues. The V and J ends lost 1 base and 0 bases respectively, with 10 bases between them.

This chain connects TRBV7-6 to TRBJ2-5; D possibly corresponds to TRBD2 (5 bases). Germline CDR1 reads SGHVS; CDR2 reads FNYEAQ. The V end was cut by 1 base, the J end by 3 bases, with 12 bases between. This CDR3 is 15 amino acids long. CDR3 sequence: CASSLGGGSEETQYF. DNA for the CDR3: TGTGCCAGCAGCTTAGGAGGCGGTAGCGAAGAGACCCAGTACTTC. The full variable domain, with the rest looked up from reference TRBV7-6 and TRBJ2-5, is GAGVSQSPRYKVTKRGQDVALRCDPISGHVSLYWYRQALGQGPEFLTYFNYEAQQDKSGLPNDRFSAERPEGSISTLTIQRTEQRDSAMYRCASSLGGGSEETQYFGPGTRLLVL.